This TCR beta chain emerged from a study of T cell changes during pregnancy in multiple sclerosis. The protocol was immunoSEQ multiplex PCR, while the TCRdb copy is restricted to in-frame clones and leaves out a portion. The sample has about 110,000 clones; approximately 90% are singletons. CDR1 SGHRS and CDR2 YFSETQ come from the germline V gene. The CDR3 runs to 15 residues. Trimming left V 4 bases short and J 8 bases short, with 19 bases between. The sequence derives from a female donor with multiple sclerosis, enrolled in a pregnancy study. The sequencing used peripheral blood, collected in the third trimester of pregnancy. The chain has TRBV5-1 and TRBJ2-1; TRBD2 might be the D (6 bases). The CDR3 spells CASSPDLRDDDEQFF. The CDR3 coding sequence is TGCGCCAGCAGCCCGGACCTGCGGGACGACGATGAGCAGTTCTTC.